This T cell receptor beta chain originates from a study of T cells after yellow fever vaccination. The 5'RACE template-switching step produced TCR cDNA and added a universal primer site and UMIs. In TCRdb, the 5' RACE reads were re-called with MiXCR into one record per CDR3 protein. Of 400,000 or so distinct CDR3 sequences listed, roughly 6.1% are singletons. Study-wide findings and caveats: CD4 and CD8 compartments shared a small share of clonotypes, likely from convergent recombination. A large majority of primary-vaccination clones showed up again after the booster (under 98% CD4, 88% CD8).

Germline CDR1 SGDLS, CDR2 YYNGEE. The CDR3 contains 14 residues. The J segment lost 5 bases and the V segment lost 3 bases, leaving 5 bases of the junction unmatched. This clonotype has a count of ten or more. Antigen unknown. The TCR sequence derives from a man in his thirties or forties who received the YFV17D yellow fever vaccine. Specimen: PBMCs, collected 5 days after the yellow fever booster vaccination. The chain is built from TRBV9 and TRBJ2-7; TRBD2 agrees at 10 bases. CDR3 loop: CASSASGSGHEQYF. The CDR3 region has the DNA TGTGCCAGCAGCGCTAGCGGGAGCGGACACGAGCAGTACTTC.